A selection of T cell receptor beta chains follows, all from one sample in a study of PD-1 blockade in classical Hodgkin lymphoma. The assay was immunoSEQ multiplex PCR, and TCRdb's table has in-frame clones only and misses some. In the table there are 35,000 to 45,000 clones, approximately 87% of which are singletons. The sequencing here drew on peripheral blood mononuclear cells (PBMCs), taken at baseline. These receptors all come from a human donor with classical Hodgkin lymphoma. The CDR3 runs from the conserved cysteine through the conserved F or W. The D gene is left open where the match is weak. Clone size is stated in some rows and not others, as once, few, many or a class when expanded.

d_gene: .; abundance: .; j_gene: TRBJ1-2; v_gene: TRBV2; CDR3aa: CATEEGEGGYTF; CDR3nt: TGTGCCACCGAGGAGGGCGAGGGTGGCTACACCTTC
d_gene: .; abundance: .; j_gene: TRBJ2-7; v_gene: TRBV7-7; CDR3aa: CASSPGVFYEQYF; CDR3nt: TGTGCTAGCAGCCCAGGAGTCTTCTACGAGCAGTACTTC
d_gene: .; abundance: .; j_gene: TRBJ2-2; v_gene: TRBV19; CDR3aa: CASTWAGELFF; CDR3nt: TGTGCCAGTACCTGGGCCGGGGAGCTGTTTTTT
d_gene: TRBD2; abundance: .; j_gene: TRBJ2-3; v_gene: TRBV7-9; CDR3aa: CASREGLAGYYSTDTQYF; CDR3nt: TGTGCCAGCCGTGAGGGACTAGCGGGATACTATAGCACAGATACGCAGTATTTT
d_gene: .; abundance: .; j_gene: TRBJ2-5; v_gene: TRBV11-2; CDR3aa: CASSFAGGGMMETQYF; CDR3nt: TGTGCCAGCAGCTTCGCAGGGGGAGGAATGATGGAGACCCAGTACTTC
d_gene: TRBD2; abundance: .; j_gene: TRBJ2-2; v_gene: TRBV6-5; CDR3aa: CASRTKRGHTGELFF; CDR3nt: TGTGCCAGCAGGACGAAGCGGGGCCACACCGGGGAGCTGTTTTTT
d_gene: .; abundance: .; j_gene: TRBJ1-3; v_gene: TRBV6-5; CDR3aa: CASSYSKAGSGNTIYF; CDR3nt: TGTGCCAGCAGTTACTCGAAGGCAGGCAGCGGAAACACCATATATTTT
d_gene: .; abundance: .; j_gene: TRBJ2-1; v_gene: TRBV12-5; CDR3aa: CASGPAGSEQFF; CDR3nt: TGTGCTAGTGGACCTGCAGGGAGTGAGCAGTTCTTC
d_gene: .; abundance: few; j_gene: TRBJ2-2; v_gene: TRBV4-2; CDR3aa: CASRRFEELFF; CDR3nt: TGTGCCAGCAGGCGGTTCGAGGAGCTGTTTTTT
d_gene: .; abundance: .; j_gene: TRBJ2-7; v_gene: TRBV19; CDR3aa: CASSTPGSGAYEQYF; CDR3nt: TGTGCCAGTAGTACCCCGGGTAGCGGAGCCTACGAGCAGTACTTC
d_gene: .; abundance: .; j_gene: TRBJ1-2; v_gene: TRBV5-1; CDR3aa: CASSLVGGGGYTF; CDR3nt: TGCGCCAGCAGCTTGGTCGGGGGAGGAGGCTACACCTTC
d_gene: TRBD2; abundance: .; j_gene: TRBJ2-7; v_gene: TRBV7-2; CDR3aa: CASSLAPGLAEYEQYF; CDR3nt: TGTGCCAGCAGCTTAGCCCCGGGACTAGCCGAATACGAGCAGTACTTC
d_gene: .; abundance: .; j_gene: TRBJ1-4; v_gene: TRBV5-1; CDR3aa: CASSHSTETNEKLFF; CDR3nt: TGCGCCAGCAGCCACTCGACGGAAACTAATGAAAAACTGTTTTTT
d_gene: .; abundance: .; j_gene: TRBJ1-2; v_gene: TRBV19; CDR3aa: CASSIDISYGYTF; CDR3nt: TGTGCCAGTAGTATAGATATAAGCTATGGCTACACCTTC
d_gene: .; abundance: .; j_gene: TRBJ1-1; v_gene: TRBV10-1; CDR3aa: CANPPGPSSLNTEAFF; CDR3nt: TGCGCCAATCCCCCGGGACCTTCTTCCTTGAACACTGAAGCTTTCTTT
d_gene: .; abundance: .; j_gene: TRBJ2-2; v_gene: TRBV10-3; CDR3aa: CALRTQEGGELFF; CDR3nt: TGTGCCCTTCGGACCCAAGAAGGAGGGGAGCTGTTTTTT
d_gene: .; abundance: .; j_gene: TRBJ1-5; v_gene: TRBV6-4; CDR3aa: CASSPRIQPQHF; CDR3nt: TGTGCCAGCAGTCCCCGGATCCAGCCCCAGCATTTT
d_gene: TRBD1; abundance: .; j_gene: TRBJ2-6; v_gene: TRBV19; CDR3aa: CASSTPPGQGLDSGANVLTF; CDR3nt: TGTGCCAGTAGTACTCCACCGGGACAGGGGCTTGACTCTGGGGCCAACGTCCTGACTTTC
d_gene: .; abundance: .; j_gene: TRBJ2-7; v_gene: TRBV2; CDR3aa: CASNYRQFVGYEQYF; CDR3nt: TGTGCCAGCAATTACAGGCAGTTTGTCGGCTACGAGCAGTACTTC
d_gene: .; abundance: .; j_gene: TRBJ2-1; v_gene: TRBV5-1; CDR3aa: CASSWPGPVYNEQFF; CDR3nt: TGCGCCAGCAGCTGGCCGGGACCGGTATACAATGAGCAGTTCTTC
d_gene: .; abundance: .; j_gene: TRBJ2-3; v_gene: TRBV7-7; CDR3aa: CASSSGTIEDTQYF; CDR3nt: TGTGCTAGCAGCTCCGGTACCATTGAGGATACGCAGTATTTT
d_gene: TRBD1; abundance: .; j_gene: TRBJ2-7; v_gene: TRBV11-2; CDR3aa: CASSNPGTGIYEQYF; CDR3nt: TGTGCCAGCAGTAACCCCGGGACAGGGATCTACGAGCAGTACTTC
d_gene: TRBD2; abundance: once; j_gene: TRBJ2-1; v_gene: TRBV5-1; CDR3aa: CASSLDPREGYNEQFF; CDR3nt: TGCGCCAGCAGCTTGGACCCCCGGGAGGGCTACAATGAGCAGTTCTTC
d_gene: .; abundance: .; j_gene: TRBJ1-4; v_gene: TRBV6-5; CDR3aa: CASSFQGGNEKLFF; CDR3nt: TGTGCCAGCAGTTTTCAGGGCGGGAATGAAAAACTGTTTTTT
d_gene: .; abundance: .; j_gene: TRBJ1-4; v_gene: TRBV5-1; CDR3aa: CASSYSNEKLFF; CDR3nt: TGCGCCAGCAGCTATTCTAATGAAAAACTGTTTTTT
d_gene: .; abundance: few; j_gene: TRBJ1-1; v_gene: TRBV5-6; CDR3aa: CASSYPTGTRGAFF; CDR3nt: TGTGCCAGCAGCTACCCCACAGGGACCCGGGGAGCTTTCTTT
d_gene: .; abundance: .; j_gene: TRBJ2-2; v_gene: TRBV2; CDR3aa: CASRYTGELFF; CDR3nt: TGTGCCAGCAGGTACACCGGGGAGCTGTTTTTT
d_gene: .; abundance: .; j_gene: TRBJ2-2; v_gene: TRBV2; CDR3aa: CASRIEGGNTGELFF; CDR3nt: TGTGCCAGCAGGATCGAGGGGGGGAACACCGGGGAGCTGTTTTTT
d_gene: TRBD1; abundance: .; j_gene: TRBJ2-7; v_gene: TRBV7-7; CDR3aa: CASSLGQGTYEQYF; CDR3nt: TGTGCTAGCAGCTTGGGACAGGGGACCTACGAGCAGTACTTC
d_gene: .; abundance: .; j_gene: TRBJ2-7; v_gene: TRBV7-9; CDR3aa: CASSPDIGSYEQYF; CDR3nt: TGTGCCAGCAGCCCTGACATCGGGTCCTACGAGCAGTACTTC
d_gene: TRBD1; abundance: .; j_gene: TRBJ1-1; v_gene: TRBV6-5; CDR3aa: CASRATGGIATEAFF; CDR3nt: TGTGCCAGCAGGGCTACAGGGGGCATAGCCACTGAAGCTTTCTTT
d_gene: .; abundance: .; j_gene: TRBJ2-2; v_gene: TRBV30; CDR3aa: CAWAGAGELFF; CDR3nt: TGTGCCTGGGCAGGGGCCGGGGAGCTGTTTTTT
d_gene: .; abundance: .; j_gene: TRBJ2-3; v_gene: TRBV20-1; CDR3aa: CSARDLDTQYF; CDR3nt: TGCAGTGCTAGAGATCTGGATACGCAGTATTTT
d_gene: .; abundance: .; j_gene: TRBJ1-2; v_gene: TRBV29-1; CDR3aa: CSVEDEGDGYTF; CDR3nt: TGCAGCGTTGAAGATGAGGGGGATGGCTACACCTTC
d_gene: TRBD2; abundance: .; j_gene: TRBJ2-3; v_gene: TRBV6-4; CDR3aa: CASSDSRASGRETKVTDTQYF; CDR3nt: TGTGCCAGCAGTGACTCGCGCGCTAGCGGGAGGGAGACGAAAGTCACAGATACGCAGTATTTT
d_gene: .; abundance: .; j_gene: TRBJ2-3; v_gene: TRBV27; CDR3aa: CASSLLRPLSTDTQYF; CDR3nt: TGTGCCAGCAGTTTATTGAGACCCCTTAGCACAGATACGCAGTATTTT
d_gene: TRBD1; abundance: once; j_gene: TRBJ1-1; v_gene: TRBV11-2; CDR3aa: CASSLWTGGRNTEAFF; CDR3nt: TGTGCCAGCAGCCTGTGGACAGGGGGCCGGAACACTGAAGCTTTCTTT
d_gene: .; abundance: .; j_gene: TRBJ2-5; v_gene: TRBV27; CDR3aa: CASSPTHQETQYF; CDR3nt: TGTGCCAGCAGCCCGACACACCAAGAGACCCAGTACTTC